Listed below are T cell receptor beta chains from one sample, sequenced in a study of blood T cells in healthy people across ages. TCRdb re-analysed the 5' RACE reads in MiXCR, keeping a single row per CDR3 protein. Here the sample spans about 730,000 distinct CDR3 sequences, 40% to 45% being singletons. The sample consisted of blood. The receptors were sampled from a woman aged 60 to 75 in good health. CDR3s include the opening cysteine and the closing phenylalanine or tryptophan. The D gene is left open where the match is weak. Rows may omit the clone size; those that give it use once, few, many or a size class.

v_gene: TRBV29-1
abundance: NA
len: 11
d_gene: NA
j_gene: TRBJ2-3
CDR3nt: TGCAGCGTTGTGGTGGGTCTTACGCAGTATTTT
CDR3aa: CSVVVGLTQYF

v_gene: TRBV9
abundance: NA
len: 19
d_gene: TRBD2
j_gene: TRBJ2-3
CDR3nt: TGTGCCAGCAGCGTAGAGGCTAGCGGGGGGACCCACCGCACAGATACGCAGTATTTT
CDR3aa: CASSVEASGGTHRTDTQYF

v_gene: TRBV20-1
abundance: few
len: 14
d_gene: TRBD2
j_gene: TRBJ2-1
CDR3nt: TGCAGTAGCGGGAGGCTTAGCTCCTACAATGAGCAGTTCTTC
CDR3aa: CSSGRLSSYNEQFF

v_gene: TRBV10-3
abundance: NA
len: 13
d_gene: TRBD2
j_gene: TRBJ2-1
CDR3nt: TGTGCCATCAGTGTAGGACTAGACAATGAGCAGTTCTTC
CDR3aa: CAISVGLDNEQFF

v_gene: TRBV12-3/TRBV12-4
abundance: many
len: 12
d_gene: NA
j_gene: TRBJ2-7
CDR3nt: TGTGCCAGCAGTCCCCGACTAGACGAGCAGTACTTC
CDR3aa: CASSPRLDEQYF

v_gene: TRBV3-1
abundance: few
len: 15
d_gene: NA
j_gene: TRBJ2-4
CDR3nt: TGTGCCAGCAGCCAAGTTGCTCGAGCCAAAAACATTCAGTACTTC
CDR3aa: CASSQVARAKNIQYF

v_gene: TRBV3-1
abundance: NA
len: 17
d_gene: NA
j_gene: TRBJ2-7
CDR3nt: TGTGCCAGCAGCCAAGGCAGGGACCAAAGCTCCTACAATGAGCAGTACTTC
CDR3aa: CASSQGRDQSSYNEQYF

v_gene: TRBV11-1
abundance: few
len: 17
d_gene: TRBD2
j_gene: TRBJ2-7
CDR3nt: TGTGCCAGCAGCTTGGTGGTAGCGGGGTCTTTTCCCTACGAGCAGTACTTC
CDR3aa: CASSLVVAGSFPYEQYF

v_gene: TRBV5-1
abundance: NA
len: 14
d_gene: NA
j_gene: TRBJ2-7
CDR3nt: TGCGCCAGCTCCACCTACAGGGAGTACAATGAGCAGTACTTC
CDR3aa: CASSTYREYNEQYF

v_gene: TRBV20-1
abundance: NA
len: 12
d_gene: NA
j_gene: TRBJ2-1
CDR3nt: TGCAGTGGGCTAGTGGGACTCAATGAGCAGTTCTTC
CDR3aa: CSGLVGLNEQFF

v_gene: TRBV5-1
abundance: once
len: 16
d_gene: NA
j_gene: TRBJ1-2
CDR3nt: TGCGCCAGCAGCTTGGGACAGCTGCCCCCTAACTATGGCTACACCTTC
CDR3aa: CASSLGQLPPNYGYTF

v_gene: TRBV7-8
abundance: NA
len: 14
d_gene: NA
j_gene: TRBJ1-1
CDR3nt: TGTGCCAGCACCCGAGGGATGGGAGGCACTGAAGCTTTCTTT
CDR3aa: CASTRGMGGTEAFF

v_gene: TRBV20-1
abundance: NA
len: 13
d_gene: TRBD1
j_gene: TRBJ1-2
CDR3nt: TGCAGTGCTAGGGACAGGCGAGTGGGCGGCTACACCTTC
CDR3aa: CSARDRRVGGYTF

v_gene: TRBV20-1
abundance: few
len: 12
d_gene: NA
j_gene: TRBJ2-5
CDR3nt: TGCAGTGCTAGATCGGCAGTAGAGACCCAGTACTTC
CDR3aa: CSARSAVETQYF

v_gene: TRBV6-6
abundance: few
len: 14
d_gene: NA
j_gene: TRBJ2-5
CDR3nt: TGTGCCAGCAGTCAATTAACAGGTCCAGAGACCCAGTACTTC
CDR3aa: CASSQLTGPETQYF

v_gene: TRBV18
abundance: NA
len: 16
d_gene: NA
j_gene: TRBJ2-2
CDR3nt: TGTGCCAGCTCACCGCTGACAACAGGGCACACCGGGGAGCTGTTTTTT
CDR3aa: CASSPLTTGHTGELFF

v_gene: TRBV12-3/TRBV12-4
abundance: few
len: 13
d_gene: NA
j_gene: TRBJ2-5
CDR3nt: TGTGCCAGCAGGGAGACAGTCCAAGAGACCCAGTACTTC
CDR3aa: CASRETVQETQYF

v_gene: TRBV6-5
abundance: NA
len: 15
d_gene: NA
j_gene: TRBJ1-2
CDR3nt: TGTGCCAGCAGTTACTGGGGGCATGTAGCCTATGGCTACACCTTC
CDR3aa: CASSYWGHVAYGYTF

v_gene: TRBV27
abundance: NA
len: 15
d_gene: TRBD2
j_gene: TRBJ2-7
CDR3nt: TGTGCCAGCAGTCCCAAAGCGGGACCCTCCTACGAGCAGTACTTC
CDR3aa: CASSPKAGPSYEQYF

v_gene: TRBV12-3/TRBV12-4
abundance: NA
len: 13
d_gene: NA
j_gene: TRBJ2-7
CDR3nt: TGTGCCAGCAGTTTAGACGAAGAGGGCGAGCAGTACTTC
CDR3aa: CASSLDEEGEQYF

v_gene: TRBV6-5
abundance: NA
len: 15
d_gene: NA
j_gene: TRBJ1-1
CDR3nt: TGTGCCAGCAGTTACTCCGGGGGTACAACCACTGAAGCTTTCTTT
CDR3aa: CASSYSGGTTTEAFF

v_gene: TRBV20-1
abundance: NA
len: 14
d_gene: NA
j_gene: TRBJ1-5
CDR3nt: TGCAGTGCTAGTAGAGCGGTTAGCAATCAGCCCCAGCATTTT
CDR3aa: CSASRAVSNQPQHF

v_gene: TRBV12-3/TRBV12-4
abundance: NA
len: 15
d_gene: NA
j_gene: TRBJ2-3
CDR3nt: TGTGCCAGCAGCTTTCGCGGACTTAGCACAGATACGCAGTATTTT
CDR3aa: CASSFRGLSTDTQYF

v_gene: TRBV12-3/TRBV12-4
abundance: NA
len: 18
d_gene: TRBD2
j_gene: TRBJ2-3
CDR3nt: TGTGCCAGCAGCTTCTCTGGGAAGCGGGACGTTCTCACAGATACGCAGTATTTT
CDR3aa: CASSFSGKRDVLTDTQYF

v_gene: TRBV2
abundance: NA
len: 13
d_gene: NA
j_gene: TRBJ2-2
CDR3nt: TGTGCCAGCATCGCCAGGAGGACCGGGGAGCTGTTTTTT
CDR3aa: CASIARRTGELFF

v_gene: TRBV6-4
abundance: NA
len: 15
d_gene: NA
j_gene: TRBJ2-6
CDR3nt: TGTGCCAGCAGTGAAGATGGGACTGGGGCCAACGTCCTGACTTTC
CDR3aa: CASSEDGTGANVLTF

v_gene: TRBV9
abundance: few
len: 14
d_gene: TRBD2
j_gene: TRBJ2-7
CDR3nt: TGTGCCAGCAGCGTGCGCGGGAGTATCGATGAGCAGTACTTC
CDR3aa: CASSVRGSIDEQYF

v_gene: TRBV27
abundance: few
len: 14
d_gene: TRBD2
j_gene: TRBJ2-3
CDR3nt: TGTGCCAGCACGCGACTAGCGGGCACAGATACGCAGTATTTT
CDR3aa: CASTRLAGTDTQYF

v_gene: TRBV4-2
abundance: few
len: 15
d_gene: NA
j_gene: TRBJ2-1
CDR3nt: TGTGCCAGCAGCCAAGATCGAAGGGGTTACAATGAGCAGTTCTTC
CDR3aa: CASSQDRRGYNEQFF

v_gene: TRBV2
abundance: few
len: 15
d_gene: TRBD1
j_gene: TRBJ1-1
CDR3nt: TGTGCCAGCAGTACAACAGGGGGCGATTCCGCTGAAGCTTTCTTT
CDR3aa: CASSTTGGDSAEAFF

v_gene: TRBV20-1
abundance: NA
len: 14
d_gene: TRBD1
j_gene: TRBJ2-2
CDR3nt: TGCAGTGCTAGGGGACAGGCAATCACCGGGGAGCTGTTTTTT
CDR3aa: CSARGQAITGELFF

v_gene: TRBV28
abundance: few
len: 16
d_gene: TRBD1
j_gene: TRBJ2-7
CDR3nt: TGTGCCAGCAGTTTAGAGGGGCTGGGACAGGTCTACGAGCAGTACTTC
CDR3aa: CASSLEGLGQVYEQYF

v_gene: TRBV6-2/TRBV6-3
abundance: few
len: 16
d_gene: NA
j_gene: TRBJ1-2
CDR3nt: TGTGCCAGCAGTTACTCGAGCGGGGGGCTAGGCTATGGCTACACCTTC
CDR3aa: CASSYSSGGLGYGYTF

v_gene: TRBV9
abundance: NA
len: 14
d_gene: TRBD1
j_gene: TRBJ1-6
CDR3nt: TGTGCCAGCAGCAAGACAGGGATCAATTCACCCCTCCACTTT
CDR3aa: CASSKTGINSPLHF

v_gene: TRBV7-2
abundance: once
len: 16
d_gene: NA
j_gene: TRBJ2-1
CDR3nt: TGTGCCAGCAGCTTAGCGGGTACCCTTCGGGGCGAGACCCAGTTCTTC
CDR3aa: CASSLAGTLRGETQFF

v_gene: TRBV6-2/TRBV6-3
abundance: NA
len: 14
d_gene: NA
j_gene: TRBJ1-5
CDR3nt: TGTGCCAGCAGCAACGCCCGGACTGTTCAGCCCCAGCATTTT
CDR3aa: CASSNARTVQPQHF

v_gene: TRBV18
abundance: NA
len: 15
d_gene: TRBD1
j_gene: TRBJ1-2
CDR3nt: TGTGCCAGCTCACCACCGCGGGACAGCTTGTATGGCTACACCTTC
CDR3aa: CASSPPRDSLYGYTF

v_gene: TRBV18
abundance: few
len: 10
d_gene: NA
j_gene: TRBJ1-1
CDR3nt: TGTGCCAGCTCAGAGATGACAGCTTTCTTT
CDR3aa: CASSEMTAFF

v_gene: TRBV20-1
abundance: many
len: 14
d_gene: TRBD2
j_gene: TRBJ2-3
CDR3nt: TGCAGTGCTAGAGAACTAGCGGGGGCAGATACGCAGTATTTT
CDR3aa: CSARELAGADTQYF

v_gene: TRBV3-1
abundance: NA
len: 15
d_gene: TRBD1
j_gene: TRBJ1-5
CDR3nt: TGTGCCAGCAGCCAGTCCAGGGGGGCGATTCAGCCCCAGCATTTT
CDR3aa: CASSQSRGAIQPQHF

v_gene: TRBV3-1
abundance: NA
len: 13
d_gene: TRBD2
j_gene: TRBJ2-5
CDR3nt: TGTGCCGGCAGCCAGGCCGGGACTAGAGTGCAGTACTTC
CDR3aa: CAGSQAGTRVQYF

v_gene: TRBV2
abundance: few
len: 15
d_gene: NA
j_gene: TRBJ1-5
CDR3nt: TGTGCCAGCAGTGAAAGGACCGGGAGCAATCAGCCCCAGCATTTT
CDR3aa: CASSERTGSNQPQHF